What follows are 26 T cell receptor beta chains derived from one specimen sequenced in a study of blood T cell repertoires in COVID-19. Clones were read by immunoSEQ multiplex PCR, and TCRdb kept only the in-frame ones, dropping some. The sample contains around 100,000 clones, approximately 70% of which appear only once. Sequencing was performed on peripheral blood. The source is a man aged 80 or over with acute or convalescent COVID-19.

The rearrangement uses TRBV6-2 or TRBV6-3 and TRBJ2-2, with unresolved D. CDR1 and CDR2 from the germline V gene are MNHEY and SVGEGT. V lost 5 bases and J lost 0, with 7 bases in between. The CDR3 is 14 amino acids. The CDR3 bases are TGTGCCAGCAGTGACATTTCGAACACCGGGGAGCTGTTTTTT. This encodes CASSDISNTGELFF.

This clone was found a few times. In DNA form, the CDR3 reads TGTGCCAGCAGTTCCCACAGGGGTAATCAGCCCCAGCATTTT. This sequence encodes CASSSHRGNQPQHF. The gene calls are TRBV27 and TRBJ1-5, with TRBD1 matching 7 bases. V gave up 4 bases and J gave up 4 bases; unmatched junction bases: 4. The CDR3 runs to 14 residues. The germline V gene encodes CDR1 MNHEY and CDR2 SMNVEV (reference sequence).

The chain employs TRBV7-9 and TRBJ1-2; D perhaps matches TRBD1 (6 bases). The germline V and J ends were trimmed by 6 bases and 6 bases, with 17 bases remaining between them. This CDR3 is built from 14 residues. CDR1 SEHNR and CDR2 FQNEAQ come from the germline V gene (reference sequence). For the CDR3, the DNA is TGTGCCAGCAGTTTTCAGACAGGATCGAATGGCTACACCTTC. It encodes CASSFQTGSNGYTF.

This chain joins TRBV5-1 and TRBJ2-3, with TRBD2 matching over 7 bases. The CDR3 runs 15 residues. The junction had 6 bases not matched to a gene; V was cut back by 1 base and J by 4 bases. Germline V CDR1 and CDR2: SGHRS, YFSETQ. This CDR3 is CASSLRSLAADTQYF. CDR3 nucleotides: TGCGCCAGCAGCTTGAGGTCCCTAGCGGCAGATACGCAGTATTTT.

This clone was observed a few times. This chain connects TRBV4-2 to TRBJ2-2; 10 bases align to TRBD2. Germline trimming cut 4 bases from V and 6 bases from J; bases unmatched to any gene: 5. Germline CDR1 is LGHNA and CDR2 is YNFKEQ. CDR3 length: 15 amino acids. The CDR3 is CASSRASGSSGELFF. The CDR3 DNA follows: TGTGCCAGCAGCCGGGCTAGCGGGAGCTCCGGGGAGCTGTTTTTT.

This chain joins TRBV9 and TRBJ2-7; 10 nucleotides align to TRBD2. After removal of 4 bases from V and 3 bases from J, the junction contained 10 bases not matched to a gene. Germline assignment: CDR1 SGDLS and CDR2 YYNGEE. The CDR3 sequence is 16 residues long. The CDR3 here is CASSPSAGGGVYEQYF. DNA for the CDR3: TGTGCCAGCAGCCCTTCAGCGGGAGGGGGAGTCTACGAGCAGTACTTC.

This clone was recorded a few times. CDR3 region: CASSFGVGGEETQYF. DNA for the CDR3: TGTGCCAGCAGTTTCGGGGTCGGCGGGGAAGAGACCCAGTACTTC. The gene calls are TRBV27 and TRBJ2-5, with D perhaps matching TRBD2 (6 bases). The CDR3 sequence is 15 residues long. V lost 3 bases to trimming and J lost 3 bases, with 14 bases between them. Germline values: CDR1 MNHEY, CDR2 SMNVEV (reference sequence).

The rearrangement joins TRBV28 to TRBJ2-6; no reliable D call. The CDR3 is 15 residues long. The V end lost 7 bases, the J end lost 2 bases, and 12 bases lay between the germline ends. CDR1 is MDHEN and CDR2 is SYDVKM in the germline V gene. The CDR3 coding sequence is TGTGCCAGCACCACTAATTCCCCTGGGGCCAACGTCCTGACTTTC. This gives the protein CASTTNSPGANVLTF. The full variable domain, completed using reference TRBV28 and TRBJ2-6, is DVKVTQSSRYLVKRTGEKVFLECVQDMDHENMFWYRQDPGLGLRLIYFSYDVKMKEKGDIPEGYSVSREKKERFSLILESASTNQTSMYLCASTTNSPGANVLTFGAGSRLTVL.

The chain couples TRBV5-1 to TRBJ2-5; 7 nucleotides agree with TRBD1. The germline V gene encodes CDR1 SGHRS and CDR2 YFSETQ. The CDR3 consists of 15 residues. J was trimmed by 2 bases and V by 0 bases; bases with no gene match: 4. The CDR3, as DNA: TGCGCCAGCAGCTTGGGGGGACAGTTACAAGAGACCCAGTACTTC. It is translated as CASSLGGQLQETQYF.

V gene TRBV9 combines with J gene TRBJ2-7; perhaps TRBD1 as D (5 bases). V was pared by 0 bases and J by 5 bases, with 12 bases between. CDR3 size: 14 residues. Germline CDR1 and CDR2: SGDLS and YYNGEE. CDR3 sequence: CASSVGGASNEQYF. CDR3 bases: TGTGCCAGCAGCGTAGGTGGGGCTTCCAACGAGCAGTACTTC.

The chain carries TRBV5-6 and TRBJ2-7; no firm D call. The germline CDR1 and CDR2 sequences are SGHDT and YYEEEE. Trimming stripped 3 bases from V and 0 bases from J, with 4 bases between. CDR3 length: 12 residues. CDR3 DNA sequence: TGTGCCAGCAGCTCGTCCTCCTACGAGCAGTACTTC. Residues: CASSSSSYEQYF.

This clone has a count of ten or more. J is TRBJ2-2 and V is TRBV5-4, with 11 bases fitting TRBD2. V lost 3 bases, J lost 4 bases, and 2 bases stayed unmatched. The length of the CDR3 is 15 residues. Germline V lookup: CDR1 SGHNT, CDR2 YYREEE (reference sequence). The CDR3 coding sequence is TGTGCCAGCAGCTGGACTAGCGGGTTCACCGGGGAGCTGTTTTTT. Residues: CASSWTSGFTGELFF.

This sequence joins TRBV6-5 and TRBJ1-3, with TRBD1 as a possible D gene (5 bases). This CDR3 region has 14 residues. V gave up 4 bases and J gave up 4 bases, with 11 bases separating them. The germline V gene has CDR1 MNHEY and CDR2 SVGAGI. The CDR3 sequence is CASSSPGWGNTIYF. Here the CDR3 DNA reads TGTGCCAGCAGTTCGCCAGGGTGGGGAAACACCATATATTTT.

This clone was counted between two and nine times. The chain combines TRBV7-2 with TRBJ2-7, with a tentative D call TRBD2 (6 bases). This CDR3 region has 14 residues. V lost 5 bases and J 0 bases, leaving 11 bases between the germline ends. The V gene's germline CDR1 is SGHTA and CDR2 FQGNSA. CDR3 nucleotide sequence: TGTGCCAGCAGCAGCCGGGAGCCCTCCTACGAGCAGTACTTC. This encodes CASSSREPSYEQYF. The whole variable domain, filled in from reference TRBV7-2 and TRBJ2-7, reads GAGVSQSPSNKVTEKGKDVELRCDPISGHTALYWYRQSLGQGLEFLIYFQGNSAPDKSGLPSDRFSAERTGGSVSTLTIQRTQQEDSAVYLCASSSREPSYEQYFGPGTRLTVT.

J is TRBJ1-2 and V is TRBV18; D possibly corresponds to TRBD1 (5 bases). V was clipped by 3 bases and J by 3 bases, with 8 bases between them. In germline, CDR1 is KGHSH, CDR2 LQKENI. This CDR3 has 13 residues. The CDR3 DNA is TGTGCCAGCTCACCGGTAGGGGACTATGGCTACACCTTC. Protein: CASSPVGDYGYTF. Full variable domain (outside the CDR3, taken from reference TRBV18 and TRBJ1-2): NAGVMQNPRHLVRRRGQEARLRCSPMKGHSHVYWYRQLPEEGLKFMVYLQKENIIDESGMPKERFSAEFPKEGPSILRIQQVVRGDSAAYFCASSPVGDYGYTFGSGTRLTVV.

The chain joins TRBV4-3 to TRBJ2-7, with 10 bases that match TRBD1. The germline V gene encodes CDR1 LGHNA and CDR2 YSLEER. The CDR3 sequence is 16 residues long. V lost 0 bases, J lost 5 bases, and 7 bases stayed unmatched. CDR3 nucleotides: TGCGCCAGCAGCCAAGATTTAGGGGACAGGGGCCACGAGCAGTACTTC. As protein: CASSQDLGDRGHEQYF.

The chain carries TRBV6-2 or TRBV6-3 and TRBJ1-1; D unclear. V gave up 6 bases and J gave up 7 bases, with 12 bases separating them. CDR3 size: 12 residues. Germline assignment: CDR1 MNHEY and CDR2 SVGEGT. The CDR3 spells CASSPSYLEAFF. CDR3 sequence (DNA): TGTGCCAGCAGCCCCTCCTACCTTGAAGCTTTCTTT.

The V gene is TRBV6-5, the J gene TRBJ2-7; TRBD1 matches 9 bases. CDR1 is MNHEY and CDR2 is SVGAGI in the germline V gene. The CDR3 spans 15 residues. The junction had 7 bases not matched to a gene; V was cut back by 5 bases and J by 2 bases. Here the CDR3 reads CASSPRTGVAYEQYF. Here the CDR3 DNA reads TGTGCCAGCAGTCCGCGGACAGGGGTTGCCTACGAGCAGTACTTC.

This clone was seen a single time. The chain employs TRBV10-2 and TRBJ2-7; D uncertain. CDR1 and CDR2 (germline): WSHSY, SAAADI. The CDR3 has 14 residues. V was shortened by 3 bases and J by 4 bases, with 13 bases between the two germline ends. CDR3 in DNA: TGCGCCAGCAGTGAAGGCGGAGCCCCTTACGAGCAGTACTTC. Translating gives CASSEGGAPYEQYF.

The chain couples TRBV5-1 to TRBJ1-2; TRBD1 aligns across 9 bases. Unmatched junction bases numbered 6, after V lost 5 bases and J lost 7 bases. The CDR3 has 13 residues. Germline loops: CDR1 SGHRS, CDR2 YFSETQ. The CDR3 nucleotides are TGCGCCAGCAGGCCGGGACAGGGAGGTGGCTACACCTTC. Translation: CASRPGQGGGYTF.

This clone occurred a few times. The genes are TRBV5-1 and TRBJ2-7; maybe TRBD1 (6 bases). This CDR3 has 13 amino acids. Trimming cost V 0 bases and J 5 bases, with 9 bases left between them. The germline gives CDR1 SGHRS, CDR2 YFSETQ. The CDR3 protein is CASSLDGTHEQYF. CDR3 DNA sequence: TGCGCCAGCAGCTTGGATGGGACACACGAGCAGTACTTC. Looking up the rest from reference TRBV5-1 and TRBJ2-7 gives the full variable domain: KAGVTQTPRYLIKTRGQQVTLSCSPISGHRSVSWYQQTPGQGLQFLFEYFSETQRNKGNFPGRFSGRQFSNSRSEMNVSTLELGDSALYLCASSLDGTHEQYFGPGTRLTVT.

The rearrangement uses TRBV19 and TRBJ2-7, with a tentative D call TRBD1 (5 bases). The CDR3 consists of 14 residues. Trimming shortened V by 5 bases and J by 6 bases, and 17 bases separated the two germline ends. Looked up from germline, CDR1 is LNHDA and CDR2 is SQIVND (reference sequence). The CDR3 DNA is TGTGCCAGTAGTTGGGGCGGATCCCTCACCGAGCAGTACTTC. It specifies CASSWGGSLTEQYF.

The chain uses TRBV5-4 and TRBJ2-7; 8 bases match TRBD2. Germline CDR1 SGHNT, CDR2 YYREEE (reference sequence). CDR3 length equals 17 residues. V was clipped by 0 bases and J by 0 bases; unmatched bases: 8. CDR3 bases: TGTGCCAGCAGCTTGGGGGGGCCGCTAGCGGGCTCCTACGAGCAGTACTTC. This encodes CASSLGGPLAGSYEQYF.

The rearrangement joins TRBV7-8 to TRBJ2-7; no firm D call. V lost 1 base, J lost 1 base, and 17 bases lay in between. Per germline, CDR1 SGHVS and CDR2 FQNEAQ. The CDR3 is 17 amino acids. The CDR3 is CASSLGGWKAGSYEQYF. CDR3 coding DNA: TGTGCCAGCAGCTTAGGTGGTTGGAAGGCCGGGTCCTACGAGCAGTACTTC.

CDR3: CASSNYGGERLLRELFF. For the CDR3, the DNA is TGTGCCAGCAGCAACTATGGGGGGGAGAGGCTGCTGCGGGAGCTGTTTTTT. The V and J genes are TRBV7-8 and TRBJ2-2; TRBD2 agrees at 7 bases. This CDR3 region has 17 residues. The V gene end was trimmed by 5 bases and the J gene end by 9 bases; junction bases not matched to a gene: 18. Germline CDR1 is SGHVS and CDR2 is FQNEAQ.

This rearrangement joins TRBV5-1 to TRBJ2-3; 8 bases line up with TRBD2. This CDR3 has 18 amino acids. CDR1 SGHRS and CDR2 YFSETQ come from the germline V gene. V trimming: 4 bases; J trimming: 0 bases; junction bases outside the gene matches: 13. CDR3 sequence (DNA): TGCGCCAGCAGCACACTAGCGGCTCAGGGCCCTAGCACAGATACGCAGTATTTT. It is translated as CASSTLAAQGPSTDTQYF.